The source of this T cell receptor (beta chain) is a study of blood T cells in healthy people across ages. CDR1 MGHRA and CDR2 YSYEKL come from the germline V gene. The CDR3 has 13 residues. After removal of 1 base from V and 13 bases from J, the junction contained 9 bases not matched to a gene. Donors were systemically healthy Caucasian individuals from Russia aged roughly 6 to 100 years. General study results and limits: There was no known CMV status for donors, so expanded clonotype changes were possibly confounded.

A second about 7 to 11 cycle PCR used barcoded and J-beta primers. TCRdb ran MiXCR on the 5' RACE reads and lists one entry per CDR3 protein. Of 1.5 million to 2 million distinct CDR3 sequences listed, about 28% are singletons. This clonotype showed up many times. Its antigen remains unknown. This TCR came from a woman younger than 45 in good health. This rearrangement joins TRBV4-1 to TRBJ1-2; 7 bases align to TRBD1. Sequenced: blood. The CDR3 DNA reads TGCGCCAGCAGCCAAGCTGTGACAGGGAGACGCACCTTC. This gives the protein CASSQAVTGRRTF.